This entry describes one T cell receptor beta chain. Its specificity is not known. This specimen belongs to a study of cytomegalovirus exposure and HLA in healthy donors. Study findings and constraints: V segments that were indistinguishable, TRBV6-2 and TRBV6-3 among them, were omitted from analysis. Analysis was carried out at a later point, and it linked a missense DCLRE1C variant to TCR beta V- and J-gene trimming. Many donors carried some public TCRs, although rarity characterized most TCR sequences.

Germline loops: CDR1 LGHNT, CDR2 FRNRAP. The CDR3 is 14 amino acids. The V end was cut by 1 base, the J end by 5 bases, with 12 bases between. Amplification used 60 Vbeta primers and 13 Jbeta primers. Per the original methods: An analysis performed later counted around 86 million unique TCR beta chains (around 10 million of them shared). Generated by immunoSEQ multiplex PCR, the TCRdb table keeps only in-frame clones and is missing some. That table furnishes V, J and clone size, whereas the DNA furnished D and trimming. The table records under 200,000 clones, roughly 77% of them present only once. This chain connects TRBV12-5 to TRBJ2-7, with D perhaps TRBD1 (5 bases). The receptor comes from a male donor in good health and CMV-seronegative. The sequencing sample was made of PBMCs. Written as DNA, the CDR3 is TGTGCTAGTGGTTTGGGCAGGGTTAGCCACGAGCAGTACTTC. Translated: CASGLGRVSHEQYF.